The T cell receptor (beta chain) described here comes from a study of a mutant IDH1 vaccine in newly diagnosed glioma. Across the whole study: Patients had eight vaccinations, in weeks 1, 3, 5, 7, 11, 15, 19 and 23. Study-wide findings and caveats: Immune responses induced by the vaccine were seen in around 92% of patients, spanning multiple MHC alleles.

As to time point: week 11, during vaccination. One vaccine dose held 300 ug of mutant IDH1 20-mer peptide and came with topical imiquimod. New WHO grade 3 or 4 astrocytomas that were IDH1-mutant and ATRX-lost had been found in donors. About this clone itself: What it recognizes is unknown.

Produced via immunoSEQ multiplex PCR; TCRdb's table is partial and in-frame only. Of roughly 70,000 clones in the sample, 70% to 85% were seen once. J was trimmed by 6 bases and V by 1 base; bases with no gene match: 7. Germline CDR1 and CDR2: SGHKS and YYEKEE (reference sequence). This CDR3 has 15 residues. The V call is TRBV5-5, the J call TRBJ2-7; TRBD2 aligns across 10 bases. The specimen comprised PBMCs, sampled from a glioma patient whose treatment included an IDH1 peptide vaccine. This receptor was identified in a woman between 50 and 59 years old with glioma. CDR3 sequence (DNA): TGTGCCAGCAGCTTGACTAGCGGGGCTTCCAGCGAGCAGTACTTC. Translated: CASSLTSGASSEQYF.